What follows describes a single T cell receptor (beta chain). Produced via immunoSEQ multiplex PCR; TCRdb's table is partial and in-frame only. The sample has about 71,000 clones; roughly nine tenths are singletons. The data originate from a study of OX40 agonist ivuxolimab in advanced cancers. In the study overall: Roughly two fifths of patients had received prior checkpoint inhibitor therapy.

The CDR3 covers 15 residues. Looked up from germline, CDR1 is LGHNA and CDR2 is YSLEER. The V and J ends lost 5 bases and 4 bases, in that order; junction bases with no gene match: 7. The sample here was CD4+ or CD8+ T cells sorted from blood, taken in a trial of the OX40 agonist ivuxolimab. The chain joins TRBV4-3 to TRBJ2-3, with 9 bases matching TRBD1. This TCR derives from an adult with an advanced solid tumor such as melanoma, head and neck, liver or kidney cancer. The CDR3 DNA reads TGCGCCAGCAGCTCCGGGACAGGGAATGCAGATACGCAGTATTTT. Translated: CASSSGTGNADTQYF.